The clone carrying this T cell receptor beta chain was counted between two and nine times. The record originates from a study of T-cell reconstitution after alpha-beta-depleted transplantation in children. V gave up 4 bases and J gave up 6 bases, with 15 bases separating them. This CDR3 region has 14 residues. Germline CDR1 is KGHDR and CDR2 is SFDVKD. Construction of the TCRbeta library involved unique molecular identifiers. From the PCR reads, TCRdb called clonotypes with MiXCR, one entry per CDR3 protein. This sample has 350,000 to 400,000 distinct CDR3 sequences; around 21% occur once, and the top ten carry around 4%.

Here the sequenced sample was PBMCs from the stem cell graft donor, taken from the stem cell graft. V is TRBV24-1 and J is TRBJ2-7; D possibly corresponds to TRBD2 (5 bases). This receptor was taken from a human donor who donated a stem cell graft to a child with acute myeloid leukemia. CDR3 protein: CATSDPLVSSEQYF. CDR3 DNA: TGTGCCACCAGTGACCCACTAGTTTCGAGCGAGCAGTACTTC.